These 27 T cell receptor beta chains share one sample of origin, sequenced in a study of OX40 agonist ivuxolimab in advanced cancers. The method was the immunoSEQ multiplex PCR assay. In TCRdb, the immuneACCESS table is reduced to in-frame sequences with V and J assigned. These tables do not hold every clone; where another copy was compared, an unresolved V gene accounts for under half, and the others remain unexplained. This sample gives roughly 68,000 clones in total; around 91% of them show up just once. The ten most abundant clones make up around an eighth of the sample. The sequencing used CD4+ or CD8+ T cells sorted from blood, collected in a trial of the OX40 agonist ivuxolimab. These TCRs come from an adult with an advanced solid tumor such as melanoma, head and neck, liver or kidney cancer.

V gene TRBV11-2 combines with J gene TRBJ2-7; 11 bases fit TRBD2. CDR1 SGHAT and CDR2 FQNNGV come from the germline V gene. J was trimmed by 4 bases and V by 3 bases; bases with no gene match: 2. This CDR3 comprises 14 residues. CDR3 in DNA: TGTGCCAGCAGCTTTAGCGGGGGGGATTACGAGCAGTACTTC. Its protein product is CASSFSGGDYEQYF.

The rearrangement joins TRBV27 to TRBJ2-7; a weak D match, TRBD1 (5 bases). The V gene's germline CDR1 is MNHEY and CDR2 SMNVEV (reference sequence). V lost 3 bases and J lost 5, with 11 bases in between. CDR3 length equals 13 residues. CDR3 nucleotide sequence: TGTGCCAGCAGTTTGGAATTGGACAACGAGCAGTACTTC. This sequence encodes CASSLELDNEQYF.

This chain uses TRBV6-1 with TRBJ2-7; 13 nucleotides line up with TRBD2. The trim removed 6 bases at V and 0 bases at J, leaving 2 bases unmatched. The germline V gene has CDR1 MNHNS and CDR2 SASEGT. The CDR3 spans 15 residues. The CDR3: CASSGTSGASYEQYF. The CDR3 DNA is TGTGCCAGCAGCGGGACTAGCGGGGCCTCCTACGAGCAGTACTTC.

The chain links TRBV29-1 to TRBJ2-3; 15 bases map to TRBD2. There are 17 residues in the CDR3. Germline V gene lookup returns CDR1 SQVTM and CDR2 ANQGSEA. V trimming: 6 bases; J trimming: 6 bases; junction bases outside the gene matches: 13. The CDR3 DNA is TGCAGCGTCTCCGGGACTAGCGGGGGGAAGGGGACGGATACGCAGTATTTT. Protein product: CSVSGTSGGKGTDTQYF.

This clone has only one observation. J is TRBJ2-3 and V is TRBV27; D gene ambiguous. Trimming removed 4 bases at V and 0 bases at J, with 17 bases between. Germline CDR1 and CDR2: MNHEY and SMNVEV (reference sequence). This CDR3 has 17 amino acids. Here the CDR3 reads CASSSPYDETSTDTQYF. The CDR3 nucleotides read TGTGCCAGCAGTTCGCCCTACGACGAAACTAGCACAGATACGCAGTATTTT.

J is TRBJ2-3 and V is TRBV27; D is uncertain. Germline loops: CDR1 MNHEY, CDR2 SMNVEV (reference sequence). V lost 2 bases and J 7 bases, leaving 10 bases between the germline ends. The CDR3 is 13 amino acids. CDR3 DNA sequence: TGTGCCAGCAGTTTAACTGCGAGCTATACGCAGTATTTT. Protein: CASSLTASYTQYF.

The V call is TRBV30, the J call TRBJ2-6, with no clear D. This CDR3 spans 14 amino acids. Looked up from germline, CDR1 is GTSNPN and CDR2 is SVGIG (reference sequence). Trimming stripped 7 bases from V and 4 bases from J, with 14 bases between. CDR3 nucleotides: TGTGCCTCCCCTTGGGTGGCAGGGGCCAACGTCCTGACTTTC. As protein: CASPWVAGANVLTF.

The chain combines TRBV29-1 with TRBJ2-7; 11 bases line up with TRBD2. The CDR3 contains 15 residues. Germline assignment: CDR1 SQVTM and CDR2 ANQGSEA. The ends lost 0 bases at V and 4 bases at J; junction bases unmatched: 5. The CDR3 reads CSVEDPSGRLYEQYF. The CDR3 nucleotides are TGCAGCGTTGAAGACCCTAGCGGGAGGTTGTACGAGCAGTACTTC.

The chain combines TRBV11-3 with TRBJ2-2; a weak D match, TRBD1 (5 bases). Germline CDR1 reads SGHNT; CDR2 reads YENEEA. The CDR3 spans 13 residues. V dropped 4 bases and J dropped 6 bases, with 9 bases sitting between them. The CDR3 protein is CASSSRVAGELFF. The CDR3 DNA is TGTGCCAGCAGCTCCAGGGTGGCCGGGGAGCTGTTTTTT.

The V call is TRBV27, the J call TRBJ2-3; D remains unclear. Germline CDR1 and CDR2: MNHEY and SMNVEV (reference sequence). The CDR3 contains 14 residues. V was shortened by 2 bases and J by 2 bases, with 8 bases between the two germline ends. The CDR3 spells CASSLLGFTDTQYF. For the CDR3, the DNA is TGTGCCAGCAGTTTACTAGGTTTCACAGATACGCAGTATTTT.

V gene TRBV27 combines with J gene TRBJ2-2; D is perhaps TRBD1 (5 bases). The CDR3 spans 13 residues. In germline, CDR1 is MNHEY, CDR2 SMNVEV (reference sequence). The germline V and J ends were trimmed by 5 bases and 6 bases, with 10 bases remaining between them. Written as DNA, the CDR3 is TGTGCCAGCAGTGCAGGGCCTGCCGGGGAGCTGTTTTTT. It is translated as CASSAGPAGELFF.

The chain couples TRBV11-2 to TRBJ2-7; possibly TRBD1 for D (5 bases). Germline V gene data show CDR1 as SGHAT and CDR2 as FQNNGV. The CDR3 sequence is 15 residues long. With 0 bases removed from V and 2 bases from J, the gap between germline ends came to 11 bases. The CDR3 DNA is TGTGCCAGCAGCTTAGAGTTCGACAGCCCCTACGAGCAGTACTTC. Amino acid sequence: CASSLEFDSPYEQYF.

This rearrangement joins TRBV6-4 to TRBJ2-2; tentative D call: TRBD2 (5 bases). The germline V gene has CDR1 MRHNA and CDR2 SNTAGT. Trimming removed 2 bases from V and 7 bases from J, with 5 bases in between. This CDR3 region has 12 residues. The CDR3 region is CASSDGSGELFF. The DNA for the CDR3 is TGTGCCAGCAGTGACGGGAGCGGGGAGCTGTTTTTT.

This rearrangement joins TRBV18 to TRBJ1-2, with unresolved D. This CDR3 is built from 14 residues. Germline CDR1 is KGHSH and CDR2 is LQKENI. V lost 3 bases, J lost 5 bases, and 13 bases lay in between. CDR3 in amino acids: CASSPGRSGYGYTF. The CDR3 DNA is TGTGCCAGCTCACCCGGGAGGTCCGGGTATGGCTACACCTTC.

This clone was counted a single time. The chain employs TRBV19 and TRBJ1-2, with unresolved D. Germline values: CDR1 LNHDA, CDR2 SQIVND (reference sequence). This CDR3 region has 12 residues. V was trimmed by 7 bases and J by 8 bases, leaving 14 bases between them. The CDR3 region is CASNGQAEGYTF. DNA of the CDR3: TGTGCCAGTAATGGGCAGGCAGAAGGCTACACCTTC.

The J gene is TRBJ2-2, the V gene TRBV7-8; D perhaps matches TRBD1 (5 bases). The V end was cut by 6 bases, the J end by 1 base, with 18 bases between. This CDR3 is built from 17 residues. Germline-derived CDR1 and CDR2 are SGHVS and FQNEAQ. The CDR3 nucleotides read TGTGCCAGCAGTCCAGGGCGGACGCCTCTGAACACCGGGGAGCTGTTTTTT. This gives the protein CASSPGRTPLNTGELFF.

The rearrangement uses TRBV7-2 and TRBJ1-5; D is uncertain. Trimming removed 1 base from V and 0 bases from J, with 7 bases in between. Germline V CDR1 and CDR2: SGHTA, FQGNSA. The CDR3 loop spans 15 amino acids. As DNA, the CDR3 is TGTGCCAGCAGCTTAGTTGGTTCTAGCAATCAGCCCCAGCATTTT. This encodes CASSLVGSSNQPQHF.

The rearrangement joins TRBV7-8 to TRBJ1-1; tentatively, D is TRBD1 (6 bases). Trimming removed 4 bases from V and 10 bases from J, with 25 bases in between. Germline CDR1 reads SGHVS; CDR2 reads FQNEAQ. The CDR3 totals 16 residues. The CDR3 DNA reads TGTGCCAGCAGCTACTGGACAGCTGGTGATGTATGGGTAGCTTTCTTT. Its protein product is CASSYWTAGDVWVAFF.

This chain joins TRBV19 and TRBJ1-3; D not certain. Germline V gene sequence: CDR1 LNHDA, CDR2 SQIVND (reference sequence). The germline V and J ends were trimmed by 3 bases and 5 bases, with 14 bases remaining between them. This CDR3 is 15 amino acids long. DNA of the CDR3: TGTGCCAGTAGTATGGTGGCGAGAGGCCGAAACACCATATATTTT. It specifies CASSMVARGRNTIYF.

CDR3 sequence: CASSFELARGDTQYF. DNA for the CDR3: TGTGCCAGCAGTTTTGAGCTAGCGAGGGGGGATACGCAGTATTTT. V and J are TRBV28 and TRBJ2-3; either TRBD1 or TRBD2 may fit D (6 bases each). Trimming left V 3 bases short and J 6 bases short, with 16 bases between. The CDR3 length is 15 residues. Germline V gives CDR1 MDHEN, CDR2 SYDVKM.

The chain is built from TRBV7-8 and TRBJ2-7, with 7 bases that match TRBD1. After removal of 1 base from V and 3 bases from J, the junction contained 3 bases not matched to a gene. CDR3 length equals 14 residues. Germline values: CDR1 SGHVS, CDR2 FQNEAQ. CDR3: CASSLESGGYEQYF. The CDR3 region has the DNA TGTGCCAGCAGCTTAGAGTCAGGGGGCTACGAGCAGTACTTC.

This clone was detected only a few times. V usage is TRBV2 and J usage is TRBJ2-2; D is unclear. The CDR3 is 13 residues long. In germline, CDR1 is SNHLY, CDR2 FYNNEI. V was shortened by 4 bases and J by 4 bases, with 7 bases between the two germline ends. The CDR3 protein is CASSAPLTGELFF. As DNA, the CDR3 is TGTGCCAGCAGTGCCCCGCTCACCGGGGAGCTGTTTTTT.

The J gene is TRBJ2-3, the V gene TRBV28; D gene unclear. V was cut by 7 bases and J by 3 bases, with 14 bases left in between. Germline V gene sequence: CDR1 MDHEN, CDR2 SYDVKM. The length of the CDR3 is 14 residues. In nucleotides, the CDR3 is TGTGCCAGCACCCGGTTCGGTCTGACAGATACGCAGTATTTT. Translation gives CASTRFGLTDTQYF.

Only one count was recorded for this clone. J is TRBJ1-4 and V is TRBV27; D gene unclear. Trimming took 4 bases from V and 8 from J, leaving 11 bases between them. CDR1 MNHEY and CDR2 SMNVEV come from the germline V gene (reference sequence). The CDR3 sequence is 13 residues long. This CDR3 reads CASSYGVGEKLFF. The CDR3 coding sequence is TGTGCCAGCAGTTACGGGGTGGGGGAAAAACTGTTTTTT.

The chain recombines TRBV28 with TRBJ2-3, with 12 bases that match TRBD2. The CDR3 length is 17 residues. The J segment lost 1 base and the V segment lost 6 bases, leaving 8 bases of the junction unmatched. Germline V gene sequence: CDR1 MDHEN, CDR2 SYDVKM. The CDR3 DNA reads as TGTGCCAGCAGGGTACTAGCGGGAGGCCTTGGCACAGATACGCAGTATTTT. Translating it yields CASRVLAGGLGTDTQYF.

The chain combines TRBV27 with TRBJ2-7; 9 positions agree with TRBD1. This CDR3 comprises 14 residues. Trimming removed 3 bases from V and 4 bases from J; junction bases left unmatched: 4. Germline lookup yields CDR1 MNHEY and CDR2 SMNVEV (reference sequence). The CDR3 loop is CASSFGTGNYEQYF. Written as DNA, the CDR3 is TGTGCCAGCAGTTTCGGGACAGGGAATTACGAGCAGTACTTC.

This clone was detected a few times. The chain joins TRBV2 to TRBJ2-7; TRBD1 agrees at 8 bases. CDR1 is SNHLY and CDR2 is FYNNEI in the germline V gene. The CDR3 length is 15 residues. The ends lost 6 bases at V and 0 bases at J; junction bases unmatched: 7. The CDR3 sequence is CASSAGGQSSYEQYF. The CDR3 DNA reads TGTGCCAGCAGCGCAGGGGGCCAGAGCTCCTACGAGCAGTACTTC. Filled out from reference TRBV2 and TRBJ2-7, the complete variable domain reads EPEVTQTPSHQVTQMGQEVILRCVPISNHLYFYWYRQILGQKVEFLVSFYNNEISEKSEIFDDQFSVERPDGSNFTLKIRSTKLEDSAMYFCASSAGGQSSYEQYFGPGTRLTVT.